Listed here are 21 T cell receptor beta chains from one sample, sequenced in a study of blood T cell repertoires in COVID-19. The data were produced by immunoSEQ multiplex PCR, yet TCRdb's version contains in-frame clones alone and is incomplete. Of 200,000 to 300,000 clones listed, roughly 84% are singletons. Input material: peripheral blood. Receptors originate from a man aged 35 to 55 who had recovered from COVID-19.

The J gene is TRBJ2-7, the V gene TRBV7-2, with 12 bases that match TRBD2. CDR1 and CDR2 (germline): SGHTA, FQGNSA. Trimming cost V 5 bases and J 0 bases; bases outside gene matches: 5. The CDR3 sequence is 16 residues long. The CDR3 coding sequence is TGTGCCAGCAGCCTAATGACTAGCGGGAGCTCCTACGAGCAGTACTTC. As protein: CASSLMTSGSSYEQYF.

The chain uses TRBV2 and TRBJ1-2, with 8 bases identical to TRBD1. CDR1 is SNHLY, CDR2 FYNNEI, per germline. The length of the CDR3 is 13 residues. Germline trimming cut 6 bases from V and 8 bases from J; bases unmatched to any gene: 8. The chain's CDR3 is CASSQTGADGYTF. The CDR3 DNA follows: TGTGCCAGCAGCCAGACAGGGGCGGACGGCTACACCTTC.

The genes are TRBV2 and TRBJ2-1; 12 bases line up with TRBD2. CDR3 length: 17 amino acids. V dropped 6 bases and J dropped 0; count of bases not matched to a gene: 6. Germline V gives CDR1 SNHLY, CDR2 FYNNEI. The CDR3: CASRLAGGSLSYNEQFF. CDR3 DNA: TGTGCCAGCAGGCTAGCGGGAGGGTCTCTCTCCTACAATGAGCAGTTCTTC.

This clone showed up just a few times. V gene TRBV3-1 (or the pseudogene TRBV3-2) combines with J gene TRBJ1-2; D gene ambiguous. Trimming shortened V by 3 bases and J by 0 bases, and 8 bases separated the two germline ends. The CDR3 extends over 14 amino acids. Germline values: CDR1 LGHDT, CDR2 YNNKEL (reference sequence). The CDR3 is CASSQREPNYGYTF. CDR3 DNA sequence: TGTGCCAGCAGCCAGAGGGAGCCTAACTATGGCTACACCTTC.

This rearrangement joins TRBV2 to TRBJ1-1; 7 positions agree with TRBD1. CDR3 length equals 18 residues. Germline V lookup: CDR1 SNHLY, CDR2 FYNNEI. The V segment lost 0 bases and the J segment 4 bases; nucleotides outside the gene matches: 14. The CDR3 loop reads CASSEAQFMTGMSTEAFF. The CDR3 DNA reads TGTGCCAGCAGTGAAGCGCAATTTATGACAGGGATGAGCACTGAAGCTTTCTTT.

The chain combines TRBV4-3 with TRBJ1-2; D unclear. V was cut by 0 bases and J by 4 bases, with 12 bases left in between. Germline V gives CDR1 LGHNA, CDR2 YSLEER. This CDR3 contains 15 residues. CDR3 sequence: CASSQDLARFYGYTF. The CDR3 nucleotides are TGCGCCAGCAGCCAAGATCTTGCGCGGTTCTATGGCTACACCTTC.

This clone was counted a few times. The V call is TRBV11-3, the J call TRBJ2-3; tentatively, D is TRBD2 (5 bases). The V end lost 5 bases, the J end lost 4 bases, and 10 bases lay between the germline ends. Germline CDR1 reads SGHNT; CDR2 reads YENEEA. This CDR3 region has 13 residues. This chain's CDR3 is CASSGVGADTQYF. The CDR3 DNA sequence: TGTGCCAGCAGCGGGGTGGGAGCAGATACGCAGTATTTT.

The chain recombines TRBV6-5 with TRBJ2-5; 9 bases agree with TRBD1. Looked up from germline, CDR1 is MNHEY and CDR2 is SVGAGI. Unmatched junction bases numbered 8, after V lost 7 bases and J lost 5 bases. The CDR3 runs to 14 residues. Here the CDR3 reads CASTSGQGIETQYF. DNA for the CDR3: TGTGCCAGCACCTCGGGACAGGGTATTGAGACCCAGTACTTC.

The chain recombines TRBV18 with TRBJ1-3, with D perhaps TRBD1 (5 bases). There are 13 residues in the CDR3. The V gene's germline CDR1 is KGHSH and CDR2 LQKENI. Trimming stripped 1 base from V and 4 bases from J, with 5 bases between. Here the CDR3 reads CASSPQGGNTIYF. The CDR3 bases are TGTGCCAGCTCACCACAGGGGGGAAACACCATATATTTT.

The chain has TRBV6-2 or TRBV6-3 and TRBJ2-3, with D possibly being TRBD2 (6 bases). The length of the CDR3 is 14 residues. Trimming took off 4 bases at V and 4 bases at J, with 12 bases between the two ends. Germline V gives CDR1 MNHEY, CDR2 SVGEGT. The chain's CDR3 is CASSSRAGSDTQYF. As DNA, the CDR3 is TGTGCCAGCAGTTCCCGAGCGGGTTCAGATACGCAGTATTTT.

This clone has only one observation. The V gene is TRBV6-5, the J gene TRBJ1-1, with 7 bases fitting TRBD1. The length of the CDR3 is 15 residues. Germline V CDR1 and CDR2: MNHEY, SVGAGI. The trim removed 2 bases at V and 4 bases at J, leaving 7 bases unmatched. The CDR3 reads CASSYDRVSGTEAFF. DNA for the CDR3: TGTGCCAGCAGTTACGACAGGGTATCCGGCACTGAAGCTTTCTTT.

The chain employs TRBV5-1 and TRBJ2-7; the D gene is possibly TRBD1 (6 bases). This CDR3 region has 13 residues. V lost 5 bases and J lost 7, with 16 bases in between. Germline V CDR1 and CDR2: SGHRS, YFSETQ. The CDR3 spells CASSYRVSGEQYF. The CDR3, as DNA: TGCGCCAGCAGTTACAGGGTATCGGGAGAGCAGTACTTC.

A note on this clone: One junction end disagrees with the germline gene, perhaps due to a read error. V and J are TRBV19 and TRBJ1-2, with 9 bases lining up with TRBD1. Per germline, CDR1 LNHDA and CDR2 SQIVND (reference sequence). The CDR3 contains 14 residues. CDR3 region: CASSTRDRDYGYTF. The CDR3 DNA follows: TGTGCCAGTAGTACTCGGGACAGGGACTATGGTTACACCTTC.

This chain uses TRBV7-9 with TRBJ2-5; D is perhaps TRBD1 (5 bases). The V and J ends lost 0 bases and 5 bases respectively, with 7 bases between them. Germline CDR1 SEHNR, CDR2 FQNEAQ (reference sequence). CDR3 length: 13 residues. The CDR3 sequence is CASSLAGVETQYF. CDR3 nucleotide sequence: TGTGCCAGCAGCTTAGCAGGGGTCGAGACCCAGTACTTC.

The chain uses TRBV7-2 and TRBJ2-3, with a weak D call TRBD2 (7 bases). The CDR3 contains 13 residues. Germline lookup yields CDR1 SGHTA and CDR2 FQGNSA. The ends were cut back, 8 bases at V and 6 bases at J, with 15 bases in the middle. CDR3 amino acids: CASRGALGDTQYF. The CDR3 region has the DNA TGTGCCAGCCGGGGGGCACTGGGGGATACGCAGTATTTT.

The chain employs TRBV29-1 and TRBJ2-7; TRBD1 matches at 8 bases. V was clipped by 7 bases and J by 0 bases; unmatched bases: 5. CDR3 length: 13 amino acids. Germline V gene sequence: CDR1 SQVTM, CDR2 ANQGSEA. The CDR3 sequence is CSGTGGHSYEQYF. In DNA, the CDR3 is TGCAGCGGAACAGGGGGTCACTCCTACGAGCAGTACTTC.

J is TRBJ2-5 and V is TRBV6-5; tentatively, D is TRBD1 (5 bases). Germline CDR1 reads MNHEY; CDR2 reads SVGAGI. The CDR3 contains 14 residues. Trimming stripped 5 bases from V and 7 bases from J, with 17 bases between. The CDR3 here is CASSPTTDSATQYF. In DNA form, the CDR3 reads TGTGCCAGCAGTCCGACGACTGACAGCGCGACCCAGTACTTC.

This chain uses TRBV2 with TRBJ1-6; TRBD1 aligns across 9 bases. The CDR3 contains 15 residues. The germline V gene encodes CDR1 SNHLY and CDR2 FYNNEI. Unmatched junction bases numbered 3, after V lost 1 base and J lost 8 bases. CDR3 sequence reads: CASSEVGQGYSPLHF. DNA for the CDR3: TGTGCCAGCAGTGAAGTGGGACAGGGCTATTCACCCCTCCACTTT.

This chain joins TRBV4-1 and TRBJ2-7; D not resolved. The germline V gene encodes CDR1 MGHRA and CDR2 YSYEKL. The CDR3 runs to 14 residues. V was clipped by 0 bases and J by 2 bases, with 8 bases between them. The CDR3 DNA reads TGCGCCAGCAGCCAAGATCTTAGTGCCTACGAGCAGTACTTC. It specifies CASSQDLSAYEQYF.

The chain employs TRBV10-3 and TRBJ2-7; D is unresolved. Trimming took 4 bases from V and 5 from J, leaving 9 bases between them. The CDR3 loop spans 12 amino acids. Germline V CDR1 and CDR2: ENHRY, SYGVKD. CDR3 nucleotides: TGTGCCATCAGTGGTACTCCTGACGAGCAGTACTTC. This gives the protein CAISGTPDEQYF.

The chain carries TRBV20-1 and TRBJ2-1; D call uncertain. Germline V gives CDR1 DFQATT, CDR2 SNEGSKA (reference sequence). The CDR3 has 14 residues. Trimming left V 3 bases short and J 7 bases short, with 16 bases between. The CDR3 DNA sequence: TGCAGTGCTAGTCCCCCCCGGGTACTTAATGAGCAGTTCTTC. It is translated as CSASPPRVLNEQFF.